These 21 T cell receptor beta chains were all obtained from the same sample, sequenced in a study of T cell responses to AZD1222 COVID-19 vaccine. TCRdb keeps only in-frame clones here, not all; method: immunoSEQ multiplex PCR. The sample carries fewer than 85,000 clones, 83% recorded once. The material sequenced was peripheral blood, taken 28 days after the second AZD1222 dose. These receptors were collected from an adult who received the AZD1222 COVID-19 vaccine.

V is TRBV6-2 or TRBV6-3 and J is TRBJ2-7; 9 positions agree with TRBD2. The CDR3 has 12 amino acids. V shed 2 bases, J shed 7 bases, and the junction held 0 bases outside the gene matches. Per the germline V gene, CDR1 is MNHEY and CDR2 is SVGEGT. In DNA, the CDR3 is TGTGCCAGCAGTTACCTAGCGGGAGAGCAGTACTTC. Protein: CASSYLAGEQYF.

The genes are TRBV7-2 and TRBJ1-2; no definite D call. Looked up from germline, CDR1 is SGHTA and CDR2 is FQGNSA. Trimming took 3 bases from V and 6 from J, leaving 11 bases between them. The CDR3 runs 13 residues. The CDR3 region has the DNA TGTGCCAGCAGCTTTTCTGGGAGGAATGGCTACACCTTC. It is translated as CASSFSGRNGYTF.

This chain links TRBV18 with TRBJ1-6; D is uncertain. Between the trimmed V and J ends, which lost 2 bases and 13 bases, there was a span of 12 bases. This CDR3 has 13 residues. Germline CDR1 is KGHSH and CDR2 is LQKENI. The CDR3 region is CASSPSKWDPLHF. The CDR3 nucleotides are TGTGCCAGCTCACCATCGAAATGGGATCCCCTCCACTTT.

V and J are TRBV29-1 and TRBJ1-3, with a weak D call TRBD1 (6 bases). Trimming removed 7 bases from V and 0 bases from J, with 10 bases in between. The V gene's germline CDR1 is SQVTM and CDR2 ANQGSEA. The CDR3 contains 13 residues. The CDR3 spells CSERDISGNTIYF. The CDR3 DNA follows: TGCAGCGAAAGGGACATCTCTGGAAACACCATATATTTT. Full variable domain (rest looked up from reference TRBV29-1 and TRBJ1-3): SAVISQKPSRDICQRGTSLTIQCQVDSQVTMMFWYRQQPGQSLTLIATANQGSEATYESGFVIDKFPISRPNLTFSTLTVSNMSPEDSSIYLCSERDISGNTIYFGEGSWLTVV.

This chain uses TRBV5-6 with TRBJ2-7, with a possible D match to TRBD1 (6 bases). In germline, CDR1 is SGHDT, CDR2 YYEEEE. Deletions cut 2 bases from V and 4 bases from J, with 13 bases between. The CDR3 has 14 residues. The CDR3 DNA sequence: TGTGCCAGCAGCTTTCAGGGGTCGGTATACGAGCAGTACTTC. Translated, it gives CASSFQGSVYEQYF. Variable domain in full (rest from reference TRBV5-6 and TRBJ2-7): DAGVTQSPTHLIKTRGQQVTLRCSPKSGHDTVSWYQQALGQGPQFIFQYYEEEERQRGNFPDRFSGHQFPNYSSELNVNALLLGDSALYLCASSFQGSVYEQYFGPGTRLTVT.

This rearrangement joins TRBV29-1 to TRBJ1-2; TRBD1 might be the D (6 bases). The CDR3 runs to 16 residues. Per the germline V gene, CDR1 is SQVTM and CDR2 is ANQGSEA. Deletions cut 6 bases from V and 0 bases from J, with 20 bases between. The CDR3 DNA reads TGCAGCGTCGAGGATGGGACACTGAGGTCTAACTATGGCTACACCTTC. Its translation is CSVEDGTLRSNYGYTF.

The CDR3 region is CASSPVWGLGSEQYF. As DNA, the CDR3 is TGTGCCAGCAGCCCGGTATGGGGATTGGGCTCCGAGCAGTACTTC. This chain connects TRBV7-8 to TRBJ2-7; no clear D gene. Trimming took off 5 bases at V and 6 bases at J, with 20 bases between the two ends. The V gene's germline CDR1 is SGHVS and CDR2 FQNEAQ. CDR3 length: 15 amino acids.

The CDR3 loop is CASSSGPDYGYTF. CDR3 coding DNA: TGTGCCAGCAGTTCCGGTCCGGACTATGGCTACACCTTC. The chain recombines TRBV12-3 or TRBV12-4 with TRBJ1-2; D call uncertain. Trimming removed 4 bases from V and 3 bases from J, with 9 bases in between. The CDR3 runs 13 residues.

This clone has a single count. The rearrangement links TRBV12-3 or TRBV12-4 to TRBJ1-4; no definite D call. The CDR3 has 13 amino acids. V was cut by 6 bases and J by 10 bases, with 15 bases left in between. CDR3 in DNA: TGTGCCAGCAGACGGGAACCGCGAGGAAAACTGTTTTTT. This sequence encodes CASRREPRGKLFF.

The rearrangement joins TRBV6-5 to TRBJ1-3; D ambiguous. The CDR3 runs 15 residues. Trimming cost V 8 bases and J 1 base, with 15 bases left between them. Germline V gene lookup returns CDR1 MNHEY and CDR2 SVGAGI. CDR3 sequence: CASSPVGSSGNTIYF. The CDR3 region has the DNA TGTGCCAGCTCCCCGGTCGGGTCGTCTGGAAACACCATATATTTT.

The J gene is TRBJ1-2, the V gene TRBV28, with TRBD1 identical over 7 bases. From germline, CDR1 is MDHEN and CDR2 SYDVKM. The CDR3 runs 15 residues. The V segment lost 3 bases and the J segment 5 bases; nucleotides outside the gene matches: 9. The CDR3 sequence: CASSFHRPGGYGYTF. The CDR3 DNA reads as TGTGCCAGCAGTTTTCATCGGCCAGGGGGATATGGCTACACCTTC.

V usage is TRBV29-1 and J usage is TRBJ2-2; weak D call: TRBD2 (5 bases). The CDR3 sequence is 15 residues long. CDR1 and CDR2 (germline): SQVTM, ANQGSEA. With 4 bases removed from V and 1 base from J, the gap between germline ends came to 13 bases. CDR3 sequence reads: CSVGTRSLNTGELFF. Written as DNA, the CDR3 is TGCAGCGTTGGGACTCGGAGCCTGAACACCGGGGAGCTGTTTTTT.

This clone was seen ten or more times. The V and J genes are TRBV11-2 and TRBJ1-2; 7 positions agree with TRBD1. The CDR3 has 14 residues. CDR1 is SGHAT, CDR2 FQNNGV, per germline. The V and J ends lost 1 base and 8 bases, in that order; junction bases with no gene match: 7. CDR3 sequence reads: CASSLAAQGRGYTF. The CDR3 DNA follows: TGTGCCAGCAGCTTAGCCGCACAGGGGAGGGGCTACACCTTC. The whole variable domain, filled in from reference TRBV11-2 and TRBJ1-2, reads EAGVAQSPRYKIIEKRQSVAFWCNPISGHATLYWYQQILGQGPKLLIQFQNNGVVDDSQLPKDRFSAERLKGVDSTLKIQPAKLEDSAVYLCASSLAAQGRGYTFGSGTRLTVV.

This chain connects TRBV4-1 to TRBJ2-1; D gene unclear. Germline V lookup: CDR1 MGHRA, CDR2 YSYEKL. There are 14 residues in the CDR3. V was cut by 0 bases and J by 7 bases, with 10 bases left in between. CDR3 in DNA: TGCGCCAGCAGCCAAGAGGTGGGCAGGAATGAGCAGTTCTTC. Amino acids: CASSQEVGRNEQFF.

The J gene is TRBJ2-2, the V gene TRBV6-2 or TRBV6-3; D is perhaps TRBD2 (6 bases). The CDR3 length is 16 residues. CDR1 and CDR2 (germline): MNHEY, SVGEGT. V lost 2 bases and J lost 1, with 11 bases in between. CDR3 protein: CASSYVGEVNTGELFF. The CDR3 nucleotides are TGTGCCAGCAGTTACGTGGGGGAGGTGAACACCGGGGAGCTGTTTTTT.

The chain couples TRBV3-1 (or the pseudogene TRBV3-2) to TRBJ1-2; 10 bases line up with TRBD1. The junction had 8 bases not matched to a gene; V was cut back by 1 base and J by 6 bases. Germline V gives CDR1 LGHDT, CDR2 YNNKEL (reference sequence). The CDR3 loop spans 16 amino acids. CDR3 region: CASSQGTGGRGNGYTF. The CDR3 DNA reads as TGTGCCAGCAGCCAAGGGACAGGGGGTAGGGGGAATGGCTACACCTTC.

The gene calls are TRBV11-3 and TRBJ2-1; 7 bases match TRBD1. CDR1 is SGHNT, CDR2 YENEEA, per germline. This CDR3 comprises 17 residues. V shed 4 bases and J 2 bases; nucleotides not matched to a gene: 11. The DNA for the CDR3 is TGTGCCAGCAGCTCAGGAGCCGACAGGGCCCCCTACAATGAGCAGTTCTTC. Translation gives CASSSGADRAPYNEQFF. Using reference TRBV11-3 and TRBJ2-1 for the parts outside the CDR3, the full variable domain is EAGVVQSPRYKIIEKKQPVAFWCNPISGHNTLYWYLQNLGQGPELLIRYENEEAVDDSQLPKDRFSAERLKGVDSTLKIQPAELGDSAVYLCASSSGADRAPYNEQFFGPGTRLTVL.

This clone was observed a single time. The chain joins TRBV30 to TRBJ1-6; 7 bases agree with TRBD1. Unmatched junction bases numbered 8, after V lost 3 bases and J lost 6 bases. The V gene's germline CDR1 is GTSNPN and CDR2 SVGIG (reference sequence). The CDR3 is made up of 15 amino acids. For the CDR3, the DNA is TGTGCCTGGAGCAGACCCGGGACAGTTAATTCACCCCTCCACTTT. Its translation: CAWSRPGTVNSPLHF.

V is TRBV6-5 and J is TRBJ1-4; D not resolved. The CDR3 totals 14 residues. The V gene lost 0 bases and the J gene lost 5 bases, with 7 bases spanning the gap. CDR1 and CDR2 (germline): MNHEY, SVGAGI. The DNA for the CDR3 is TGTGCCAGCAGTTACTCGAGCGGAAATGAAAAACTGTTTTTT. Translating gives CASSYSSGNEKLFF.

The V and J genes are TRBV4-3 and TRBJ2-1; possible D gene TRBD2, 6 bases. The V gene's germline CDR1 is LGHNA and CDR2 YSLEER. The V end was cut by 1 base, the J end by 4 bases, with 14 bases between. The CDR3 runs to 16 residues. The CDR3 nucleotides are TGCGCCAGCAGCCAAGGAGCGGGTGGGGCTTACAATGAGCAGTTCTTC. It is translated as CASSQGAGGAYNEQFF.

The rearrangement uses TRBV19 and TRBJ1-4; 7 positions match TRBD1. Germline-derived CDR1 and CDR2 are LNHDA and SQIVND (reference sequence). This CDR3 spans 14 amino acids. V dropped 3 bases and J dropped 4; count of bases not matched to a gene: 2. The CDR3 here is CASSIDRVNEKLFF. CDR3 nucleotides: TGTGCCAGTAGTATTGACAGGGTTAATGAAAAACTGTTTTTT.